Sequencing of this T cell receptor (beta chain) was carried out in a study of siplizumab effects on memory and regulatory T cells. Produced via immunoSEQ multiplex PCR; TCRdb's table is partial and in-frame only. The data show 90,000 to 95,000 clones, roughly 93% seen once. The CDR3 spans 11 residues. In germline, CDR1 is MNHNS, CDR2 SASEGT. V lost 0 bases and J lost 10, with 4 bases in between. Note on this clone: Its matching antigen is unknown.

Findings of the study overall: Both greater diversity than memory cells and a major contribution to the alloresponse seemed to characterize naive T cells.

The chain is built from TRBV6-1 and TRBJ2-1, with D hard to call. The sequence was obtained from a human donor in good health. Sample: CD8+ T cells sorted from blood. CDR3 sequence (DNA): TGTGCCAGCAGTGAAGCGGGGGAGCAGTTCTTC. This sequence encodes CASSEAGEQFF.